These T cell receptor beta chains were read from a single sample in a study of tumor-infiltrating lymphocytes in primary liver carcinoma. Using its own MiXCR run on the multiplex PCR reads, TCRdb lists one record per CDR3 protein. Counted here are 250,000 to 350,000 distinct CDR3 sequences, 45% to 70% occurring once; the ten biggest clones make up about a sixth. Sequencing was performed on peripheral blood. The receptors originated from a woman under 40 with primary liver carcinoma and hepatitis B virus infection. CDR3s include the opening cysteine and the closing phenylalanine or tryptophan. A D gene is named only where the DNA matches it firmly. Expanded clones get a size class; other rows say once, few or many, or leave the size out.

v_gene,d_gene,abundance,j_gene,CDR3nt,CDR3aa
TRBV11-2,NA,NA,TRBJ2-1,TGTGCCGGCCGACAGCTTAATGAACAGTTCTTC,CAGRQLNEQFF
TRBV11-2,TRBD1,NA,TRBJ2-7,TGTGCCAGCAGCTTTGAGACAGGGTCCTACAAGCAGTACTTC,CASSFETGSYKQYF
TRBV4-2,NA,few,TRBJ1-1,TGTGCCAGCAGCCACTCCCCAGGGGATAGGCCTGAAGCTTTCTTT,CASSHSPGDRPEAFF
TRBV29-1,NA,many,TRBJ2-2,TGCAGCGTTGGGGGTCCCCAACAGGGTTCCGGGGAGCTGTTTTTT,CSVGGPQQGSGELFF
TRBV10-3,NA,NA,TRBJ1-1,TGTGCCATCAGTGACCCTCGCGCTGAAGCTTTCTTT,CAISDPRAEAFF
TRBV28,TRBD1,NA,TRBJ2-7,TGTGCCAGCAGTCCCATCGACAGGGGCAACGAGCAGTACTTC,CASSPIDRGNEQYF
TRBV5-4,NA,NA,TRBJ1-1,TGTGCCAGCAGCTTGTACAGGAACACTGAAGCTTTCTTT,CASSLYRNTEAFF
TRBV12-3/TRBV12-4,TRBD1,NA,TRBJ1-2,TGTGCCAGCAAAAGAGCTCAGGGGGCGCGAGGCTACACCTTC,CASKRAQGARGYTF
TRBV29-1,NA,NA,TRBJ2-1,TGCAGCGTTGAACTGAACAATGAGCAGTTCTTC,CSVELNNEQFF
TRBV6-1,NA,many,TRBJ2-7,TGTGCCAGCAGTGAATCCGGCAGGATCTACGAGCAGTACTTC,CASSESGRIYEQYF
TRBV6-1,TRBD1,once,TRBJ2-3,TGTGCCAGCAGGGGCAATCCCGGACAGGGGGCGGGAGATACGCAGTATTTT,CASRGNPGQGAGDTQYF
TRBV28,NA,few,TRBJ1-2,TGTGCCAGCAGTTTAAAGGTCCACGGCTACACCTTC,CASSLKVHGYTF
TRBV28,TRBD2,few,TRBJ2-2,TGTGCCAGCAGTTTGGGACTAGCGATGGCCGGGGAGCTGTTTTTT,CASSLGLAMAGELFF
TRBV4-1,NA,NA,TRBJ2-7,TGCGCCAGCAGCCAAGATCGCGGCAGAACCAATCCTGAAGCCTACGAACAGTACTTC,CASSQDRGRTNPEAYEQYF
TRBV30,TRBD2,NA,TRBJ2-1,TGTGCCTGGAGTGTAAGTTTAGCGGGAGACAATAAGCAGTTCTTC,CAWSVSLAGDNKQFF
TRBV6-5,NA,NA,TRBJ2-5,TGTGCCAGCAGTTACGGGGGGAAGCTAGAGACCCAGTACTTC,CASSYGGKLETQYF